This T cell receptor (beta chain) stems from a study of blood T cells in healthy people across ages. Healthy Russian Caucasian donors spanned ages about 6 to 100 years. This clonotype turned up a few times. What it recognizes is unknown. The CDR3 loop spans 13 amino acids. Trimming removed 4 bases from V and 3 bases from J, with 10 bases in between. From germline, CDR1 is SGHRS and CDR2 YFSETQ. A sample-barcoded 5' primer and a J-beta primer mix were used in a second PCR of roughly 7 to 11 cycles. From the 5' RACE reads, TCRdb called clonotypes with MiXCR, one entry per CDR3 protein. The table includes under 950,000 distinct CDR3 sequences, 20% to 25% detected once. Study-wide findings and caveats: Naive CD4+ cell counts and diversity both ran higher in long-lived than in aged donors. Getting older went along with TCR beta diversity per million T cells dropping roughly linearly. A strong correlation between TCR beta diversity and naive T cell percentage was seen.

What was sequenced was blood. V and J are TRBV5-1 and TRBJ1-2; no firm D call. This clonotype originated in a man aged 65 to 85 in good health. The CDR3 protein is CASSAVGDYGYTF. The DNA of the CDR3 is TGCGCCAGCAGCGCGGTCGGAGACTATGGCTACACCTTC. The entire variable domain, with the rest obtained from reference TRBV5-1 and TRBJ1-2, is as follows: KAGVTQTPRYLIKTRGQQVTLSCSPISGHRSVSWYQQTPGQGLQFLFEYFSETQRNKGNFPGRFSGRQFSNSRSEMNVSTLELGDSALYLCASSAVGDYGYTFGSGTRLTVV.